This is a list of T cell receptor beta chains from one sample in a study of OX40 agonist ivuxolimab in advanced cancers. Sequencing was performed with immunoSEQ multiplex PCR; in TCRdb, only in-frame clones are kept and a portion is missing. Of roughly 56,000 clones in the sample, roughly 84% were seen once. This material consisted of CD4+ or CD8+ T cells sorted from blood, taken in a trial of the OX40 agonist ivuxolimab. Receptor source: an adult with an advanced solid tumor such as melanoma, head and neck, liver or kidney cancer. Each CDR3 is given with its conserved first and last residue. The order of the fields is D gene, CDR3 length, V gene, J gene, clone size, CDR3 protein, CDR3 DNA. A D gene is named only where the DNA matches it firmly. Clone size is shown for a subset of rows, as once, few, many or a class of expanded clone.

NA,15,TRBV6-6,TRBJ1-1,NA,CASREHLGGGTEAFF,TGTGCCAGCAGGGAGCACCTGGGGGGAGGGACTGAAGCTTTCTTT
NA,14,TRBV18,TRBJ1-3,NA,CASSSRGFGNTIYF,TGTGCCAGCTCATCCAGGGGATTCGGAAACACCATATATTTT
NA,12,TRBV29-1,TRBJ2-1,once,CSVEMTRDEQFF,TGCAGCGTTGAAATGACCCGGGATGAGCAGTTCTTC
NA,14,TRBV5-4,TRBJ1-1,NA,CASSLPGEDTEAFF,TGTGCCAGCAGCTTGCCAGGGGAGGACACTGAAGCTTTCTTT
TRBD1,16,TRBV4-1,TRBJ1-2,NA,CASSQPTDRVVYGYTF,TGCGCCAGCAGCCAACCCACGGACAGGGTTGTCTATGGCTACACCTTC
TRBD2,16,TRBV28,TRBJ2-7,NA,CASRPTSSGRRYEQYF,TGTGCCAGCAGGCCCACTTCTAGCGGGAGGCGGTACGAGCAGTACTTC
NA,13,TRBV14,TRBJ2-5,NA,CASSANLRETQYF,TGTGCCAGCAGCGCTAACCTCCGGGAGACCCAGTACTTC
NA,20,TRBV5-4,TRBJ2-6,NA,CASSLDATPPAGYGANVLTF,TGTGCCAGCAGCTTGGACGCGACACCCCCGGCAGGGTATGGGGCCAACGTCCTGACTTTC
TRBD2,16,TRBV7-9,TRBJ2-3,NA,CASSHPSGRLTDTQYF,TGTGCCAGCAGCCACCCTAGCGGGAGGTTGACAGATACGCAGTATTTT
NA,13,TRBV2,TRBJ1-1,NA,CASSGEGNTEAFF,TGTGCCAGCAGTGGGGAAGGGAACACTGAAGCTTTCTTT
NA,12,TRBV6-6,TRBJ1-4,once,CASREINEKLFF,TGTGCCAGCAGGGAGATTAATGAAAAACTGTTTTTT
NA,18,TRBV19,TRBJ1-1,NA,CASSIAGRGRAMDTEAFF,TGTGCCAGTAGTATAGCGGGCAGGGGCCGGGCCATGGACACTGAAGCTTTCTTT
TRBD2,13,TRBV7-7,TRBJ2-7,NA,CASSLEAGDEQYF,TGTGCTAGCAGCTTAGAGGCGGGGGACGAGCAGTACTTC
TRBD2,15,TRBV9,TRBJ2-1,NA,CASSAGLAGVNEQFF,TGTGCCAGCAGCGCGGGACTAGCGGGGGTGAATGAGCAGTTCTTC
NA,15,TRBV6-6,TRBJ1-6,NA,CASSYSTAYNSPLHF,TGTGCCAGCAGTTACTCGACAGCCTATAATTCACCCCTCCACTTT
NA,15,TRBV9,TRBJ1-1,NA,CASNVGLSGNTEAFF,TGTGCCAGCAACGTAGGGTTGTCGGGGAACACTGAAGCTTTCTTT
NA,14,TRBV7-3,TRBJ2-5,NA,CASSLAGNQETQYF,TGTGCCAGCAGCTTAGCCGGGAACCAAGAGACCCAGTACTTC
NA,14,TRBV7-2,TRBJ1-4,few,CASSLGRVGEKLFF,TGTGCCAGCAGCTTAGGCAGGGTTGGAGAAAAACTGTTTTTT
NA,15,TRBV7-8,TRBJ1-5,NA,CASSLAGSLNQPQHF,TGTGCCAGCAGCTTAGCGGGCAGTCTTAATCAGCCCCAGCATTTT
NA,17,TRBV7-9,TRBJ2-3,NA,CASSLASGGVGTDTQYF,TGTGCCAGCAGCTTAGCGAGTGGGGGCGTCGGCACAGATACGCAGTATTTT
NA,14,TRBV30,TRBJ1-6,once,CAWSVLGGNSPLHF,TGTGCCTGGAGTGTACTTGGGGGAAATTCACCCCTCCACTTT
TRBD1,15,TRBV18,TRBJ2-5,once,CASSQGTGGGETQYF,TGTGCCAGCTCACAAGGGACAGGGGGTGGAGAGACCCAGTACTTC
NA,14,TRBV19,TRBJ1-3,NA,CASRRGTAGNTIYF,TGTGCCAGTAGGAGGGGGACGGCTGGAAACACCATATATTTT
TRBD1,15,TRBV19,TRBJ1-6,NA,CASTLRQGVSSPLHF,TGTGCCAGTACCCTCCGACAGGGTGTGAGTTCACCCCTCCACTTT
TRBD2,14,TRBV6-5,TRBJ2-7,NA,CASSYSGSRYEQYF,TGTGCCAGCAGTTACAGCGGGAGTAGATACGAGCAGTACTTC
TRBD2,15,TRBV6-5,TRBJ2-7,NA,CASSYGTSGSYEQYF,TGTGCCAGCAGTTATGGGACTAGCGGCTCCTACGAGCAGTACTTC
TRBD1,20,TRBV5-4,TRBJ1-4,NA,CASSLGGTGAAFSTNEKLFF,TGTGCCAGCAGCTTGGGGGGGACAGGGGCGGCCTTCTCAACTAATGAAAAACTGTTTTTT
NA,11,TRBV6-1,TRBJ2-1,NA,CAIYRDNEQFF,TGTGCCATCTACAGAGACAATGAGCAGTTCTTC
TRBD1,13,TRBV27,TRBJ2-7,NA,CASRDTGGSEQYF,TGTGCCAGCAGAGATACAGGGGGATCCGAGCAGTACTTC
TRBD1,13,TRBV2,TRBJ2-7,NA,CASSRDRGYEQYF,TGTGCCAGCAGCCGGGACAGGGGCTACGAGCAGTACTTC
TRBD1,16,TRBV4-1,TRBJ1-1,NA,CASSQMTRGPSTEAFF,TGCGCCAGCAGCCAAATGACCAGGGGGCCTAGCACTGAAGCTTTCTTT
TRBD2,17,TRBV10-3,TRBJ2-7,NA,CAISESRWGAGVGEQYF,TGTGCCATCAGTGAGTCTCGGTGGGGAGCGGGAGTGGGCGAGCAGTACTTC
TRBD2,15,TRBV7-3,TRBJ2-3,NA,CASSLRGDFTDTQYF,TGTGCCAGCAGCTTACGGGGGGACTTCACAGATACGCAGTATTTT
NA,13,TRBV15,TRBJ1-1,NA,CATSRDRALEAFF,TGTGCCACCAGCAGAGACAGGGCCCTTGAAGCTTTCTTT
NA,13,TRBV6-1,TRBJ2-1,once,CASRSRSYNEQFF,TGTGCCAGCAGAAGTCGCTCCTACAATGAGCAGTTCTTC
NA,15,TRBV6-1,TRBJ1-5,NA,CASSEAPGSNQPQHF,TGTGCCAGCAGTGAAGCTCCAGGTAGCAATCAGCCCCAGCATTTT
NA,14,TRBV7-9,TRBJ1-1,NA,CASSLDGGNTEAFF,TGTGCCAGCAGCTTAGATGGGGGGAACACTGAAGCTTTCTTT
NA,14,TRBV9,TRBJ2-3,NA,CASSGPGFADTQYF,TGTGCCAGCAGCGGACCGGGGTTTGCAGATACGCAGTATTTT
TRBD2,11,TRBV11-2,TRBJ2-3,NA,CASTSGSTQYF,TGTGCCAGCACCAGCGGGAGTACGCAGTATTTT
NA,13,TRBV27,TRBJ2-5,NA,CASSNRLEETQYF,TGTGCCAGCAGCAACCGACTAGAAGAGACCCAGTACTTC
NA,15,TRBV5-4,TRBJ1-1,NA,CASSSRSGVNTEAFF,TGTGCCAGCAGCTCCCGTTCAGGGGTGAACACTGAAGCTTTCTTT
NA,13,TRBV30,TRBJ1-1,once,CAWSVGDNTEAFF,TGTGCCTGGAGTGTCGGGGATAACACTGAAGCTTTCTTT
NA,15,TRBV4-1,TRBJ1-1,medium-sized,CASSQDRDTNTEAFF,TGCGCCAGCAGCCAAGACAGGGATACGAACACTGAAGCTTTCTTT
NA,14,TRBV19,TRBJ2-1,once,CASSTISGYNEQFF,TGTGCCAGTAGTACCATATCGGGATACAATGAGCAGTTCTTC
TRBD1,13,TRBV7-2,TRBJ1-6,NA,CASSQGANSPLHF,TGTGCCAGCAGCCAGGGGGCCAATTCACCCCTCCACTTT
TRBD1,17,TRBV5-5,TRBJ1-4,once,CASSLGLPGQGNEKLFF,TGTGCCAGCAGCTTGGGACTACCGGGACAGGGAAATGAAAAACTGTTTTTT
NA,13,TRBV11-3,TRBJ2-3,NA,CASSSAGSDTQYF,TGTGCCAGCAGCTCCGCAGGGTCAGATACGCAGTATTTT
NA,15,TRBV6-5,TRBJ2-7,once,CASSYPSGLDYEQYF,TGTGCCAGCAGTTACCCATCCGGGTTAGATTACGAGCAGTACTTC
NA,14,TRBV6-6,TRBJ2-7,once,CASSYDVGSHEQYF,TGTGCCAGCAGTTACGATGTAGGGTCCCACGAGCAGTACTTC
NA,11,TRBV5-4,TRBJ2-1,NA,CASLQGNEQFF,TGTGCCAGCCTACAGGGTAATGAGCAGTTCTTC
NA,15,TRBV27,TRBJ2-2,NA,CASSLSNMYTGELFF,TGTGCCAGCAGTTTATCGAATATGTACACCGGGGAGCTGTTTTTT
NA,16,TRBV28,TRBJ2-7,once,CASSFNRDGSSYEQYF,TGTGCCAGCAGTTTCAACCGGGACGGAAGCTCCTACGAGCAGTACTTC
NA,14,TRBV28,TRBJ1-1,NA,CASSLSGWDTEAFF,TGTGCCAGCAGTTTATCGGGATGGGACACTGAAGCTTTCTTT
NA,13,TRBV28,TRBJ1-5,NA,CASSFGGTQPQHF,TGTGCCAGCAGTTTCGGGGGCACTCAGCCCCAGCATTTT
NA,15,TRBV28,TRBJ1-5,once,CASTLWDTGNQPQHF,TGTGCCAGCACCCTATGGGACACCGGCAATCAGCCCCAGCATTTT
NA,12,TRBV14,TRBJ1-1,NA,CASSQLNTEAFF,TGTGCCAGCAGCCAATTGAACACTGAAGCTTTCTTT
NA,12,TRBV7-9,TRBJ2-7,NA,CASSISRHEQYF,TGTGCCAGCAGCATCTCTAGACACGAGCAGTACTTC